One sample yielded the 32 T cell receptor beta chains listed below, sequenced in a study of untreated major depressive disorder. No antigen has been identified for these receptors. Points from the study as a whole: Compared with controls, depressed patients showed more TRBV05-01 (Vbeta 5.1) usage in CD4+ T cells.

This table comes from immunoSEQ multiplex PCR, and its TCRdb copy is limited to in-frame clones, with some not included. The sample records approximately 15,000 clones, around 90% being singletons. Sequenced material: CD4+ T cells from PBMCs. All receptors come from a man aged 25-40 years with major depressive disorder.

The chain joins TRBV7-8 to TRBJ1-2, with D maybe TRBD1 (6 bases). Germline-derived CDR1 and CDR2 are SGHVS and FQNEAQ. V shed 5 bases and J shed 4 bases, with 23 bases lying between them. The CDR3 runs to 17 residues. This chain's CDR3 is CASSLPPGQLTSYGYTF. The CDR3 nucleotides read TGTGCCAGCAGCCTCCCCCCGGGACAACTCACTTCCTATGGCTACACCTTC.

The gene calls are TRBV9 and TRBJ1-2, with D uncertain. The CDR3 runs 12 residues. V was shortened by 1 base and J by 2 bases, with 3 bases between the two germline ends. In germline, CDR1 is SGDLS, CDR2 YYNGEE. The CDR3 sequence: CASSVSNYGYTF. CDR3 coding DNA: TGTGCCAGCAGCGTATCAAACTATGGCTACACCTTC.

The genes are TRBV7-9 and TRBJ2-5, with a weak D call TRBD2 (5 bases). The ends were cut back, 5 bases at V and 4 bases at J, with 14 bases in the middle. From germline, CDR1 is SEHNR and CDR2 FQNEAQ (reference sequence). The CDR3 is 14 amino acids. CDR3: CASSIPAVAETQYF. CDR3 in DNA: TGTGCCAGCAGCATCCCAGCGGTGGCAGAGACCCAGTACTTC.

This chain connects TRBV11-3 to TRBJ2-3; perhaps TRBD1 as D (5 bases). Germline lookup yields CDR1 SGHNT and CDR2 YENEEA. V was trimmed by 3 bases and J by 5 bases, leaving 15 bases between them. The CDR3 totals 15 residues. The CDR3 loop reads CASSFGAGQEDTQYF. The CDR3 coding sequence is TGTGCCAGCAGCTTTGGCGCAGGGCAAGAAGATACGCAGTATTTT. The variable domain in full, completed from reference TRBV11-3 and TRBJ2-3, reads EAGVVQSPRYKIIEKKQPVAFWCNPISGHNTLYWYLQNLGQGPELLIRYENEEAVDDSQLPKDRFSAERLKGVDSTLKIQPAELGDSAVYLCASSFGAGQEDTQYFGPGTRLTVL.

Concerning this clone: The junction departs from germline at one end; a sequencing error may be responsible. The rearrangement joins TRBV30 to TRBJ1-4, with D unclear. Germline assignment: CDR1 GTSNPN and CDR2 SVGIG (reference sequence). The CDR3 covers 12 residues. CDR3 residues: CARSKGSEKLFF. The CDR3 nucleotides read TGTGCCCGGAGTAAAGGCTCTGAAAAACTGTTTTTT.

This chain uses TRBV6-1 with TRBJ1-2, with 11 bases lining up with TRBD1. The CDR3 sequence is 15 residues long. In germline, CDR1 is MNHNS, CDR2 SASEGT. Germline trimming cut 0 bases from V and 4 bases from J; bases unmatched to any gene: 1. The CDR3 bases are TGTGCCAGCAGTGAAGCCGGGACAGGGGGCTATGGCTACACCTTC. The encoded protein is CASSEAGTGGYGYTF.

The rearrangement joins TRBV4-1 to TRBJ2-3, with D hard to call. With 0 bases removed from V and 7 bases from J, the gap between germline ends came to 8 bases. The length of the CDR3 is 13 residues. The germline gives CDR1 MGHRA, CDR2 YSYEKL. CDR3: CASSQDIGYTQYF. The CDR3 nucleotides read TGCGCCAGCAGCCAAGATATAGGTTATACGCAGTATTTT.

This rearrangement joins TRBV5-1 to TRBJ1-4; maybe TRBD1 (5 bases). The CDR3 is 13 amino acids. V lost 5 bases and J 7 bases, leaving 12 bases between the germline ends. Germline CDR1 is SGHRS and CDR2 is YFSETQ. The CDR3 spells CASRSGITEKLFF. The CDR3 region has the DNA TGCGCCAGCAGATCAGGGATCACTGAAAAACTGTTTTTT.

This clone was counted a single time. The CDR3 bases are TGTGCCAGCAGTTTGCAGGGAAGCAATTCACCCCTCCACTTT. Translated: CASSLQGSNSPLHF. The genes are TRBV28 and TRBJ1-6, with D tentatively TRBD1 (5 bases). Per the germline V gene, CDR1 is MDHEN and CDR2 is SYDVKM. Trimming took off 3 bases at V and 7 bases at J, with 10 bases between the two ends. The CDR3 runs to 14 residues.

V and J are TRBV5-1 and TRBJ1-6, with 9 positions matching TRBD1. The CDR3 runs to 15 residues. The germline V gene encodes CDR1 SGHRS and CDR2 YFSETQ. V lost 0 bases, J lost 10 bases, and 5 bases stayed unmatched. The DNA of the CDR3 is TGCGCCAGCAGCTTGGCCGGGACAGGGAGATCACCCCTCCACTTT. It codes for CASSLAGTGRSPLHF. The full variable domain, completed using reference TRBV5-1 and TRBJ1-6, is KAGVTQTPRYLIKTRGQQVTLSCSPISGHRSVSWYQQTPGQGLQFLFEYFSETQRNKGNFPGRFSGRQFSNSRSEMNVSTLELGDSALYLCASSLAGTGRSPLHFGNGTRLTVT.

This clone was counted once. The J gene is TRBJ1-2, the V gene TRBV18; D is possibly TRBD1 (5 bases). CDR1 and CDR2 from the germline V gene are KGHSH and LQKENI. The ends were cut back, 1 base at V and 2 bases at J, with 8 bases in the middle. The CDR3 length is 14 residues. CDR3 loop: CASSPRGENYGYTF. CDR3 DNA: TGTGCCAGCTCACCACGGGGGGAGAACTATGGCTACACCTTC.

This chain links TRBV11-2 with TRBJ2-7; D unclear. CDR3 size: 14 residues. Germline CDR1 reads SGHAT; CDR2 reads FQNNGV. V was trimmed by 5 bases and J by 0 bases, leaving 11 bases between them. This CDR3 is CASSRGHSSYEQYF. DNA for the CDR3: TGTGCCAGCAGCCGTGGGCACAGCTCCTACGAGCAGTACTTC.

The chain uses TRBV27 and TRBJ1-1; 7 bases are a match to TRBD1. V dropped 2 bases and J dropped 6; count of bases not matched to a gene: 9. Germline CDR1 is MNHEY and CDR2 is SMNVEV (reference sequence). The CDR3 consists of 15 residues. The CDR3 region has the DNA TGTGCCAGCAGTTTACAGGACAGGTTTGGGGCTGAAGCTTTCTTT. Translated: CASSLQDRFGAEAFF.

The genes are TRBV2 and TRBJ1-2; the match to TRBD1 covers 11 bases. J was trimmed by 8 bases and V by 7 bases; bases with no gene match: 12. This CDR3 is 15 amino acids long. Germline lookup yields CDR1 SNHLY and CDR2 FYNNEI. In DNA form, the CDR3 reads TGTGCCAGCAATATGGACAGGGGGCTTCTGGGGGGCTACACCTTC. Encoded protein: CASNMDRGLLGGYTF.

The V gene is TRBV7-3, the J gene TRBJ2-1; possible D gene TRBD1, 7 bases. Looked up from germline, CDR1 is SGHTA and CDR2 is FQGTGA. The germline V and J ends were trimmed by 5 bases and 8 bases, with 19 bases remaining between them. This CDR3 has 15 amino acids. The CDR3 sequence is CASSRGAYQGDEQFF. DNA for the CDR3: TGTGCCAGCAGCCGCGGGGCGTACCAGGGGGATGAGCAGTTCTTC.

The chain couples TRBV5-4 to TRBJ2-7, with 7 bases identical to TRBD2. Unmatched junction bases numbered 10, after V lost 1 base and J lost 3 bases. From germline, CDR1 is SGHNT and CDR2 YYREEE (reference sequence). The CDR3 covers 16 residues. CDR3 DNA: TGTGCCAGCAGCTTGTTTTCACCTAGCGGAGGCTACGAGCAGTACTTC. Its translation: CASSLFSPSGGYEQYF.

V and J are TRBV7-6 and TRBJ1-6; D unclear. The germline gives CDR1 SGHVS, CDR2 FNYEAQ. The CDR3 runs to 20 residues. Deletions cut 1 base from V and 0 bases from J, with 19 bases between. CDR3 sequence (DNA): TGTGCCAGCAGCTTAGAAGATGCGGGCCCGAAGAGCTCCTATAATTCACCCCTCCACTTT. It yields the protein CASSLEDAGPKSSYNSPLHF. The variable domain in full, with the rest retrieved from reference TRBV7-6 and TRBJ1-6, is GAGVSQSPRYKVTKRGQDVALRCDPISGHVSLYWYRQALGQGPEFLTYFNYEAQQDKSGLPNDRFSAERPEGSISTLTIQRTEQRDSAMYRCASSLEDAGPKSSYNSPLHFGNGTRLTVT.

This rearrangement joins TRBV10-3 to TRBJ2-3, with 13 bases fitting TRBD2. Trimming at V came to 6 bases and at J to 4 bases, leaving 4 bases not matched to a gene. Germline V gene data show CDR1 as ENHRY and CDR2 as SYGVKD. This CDR3 region has 15 residues. CDR3: CAISPTSGGPDTQYF. CDR3 bases: TGTGCCATCAGCCCGACTAGCGGGGGGCCAGATACGCAGTATTTT.

V is TRBV4-2 and J is TRBJ2-1; 12 bases align to TRBD2. Per the germline V gene, CDR1 is LGHNA and CDR2 is YNFKEQ. J gave up 8 bases and V 4 bases, and 9 bases lay outside the gene matches. The CDR3 length is 16 residues. The CDR3 is CASSRSTSGGSDEQFF. CDR3 nucleotides: TGTGCCAGCAGCCGAAGTACTAGCGGGGGGTCCGATGAGCAGTTCTTC.

The chain combines TRBV2 with TRBJ1-1; D is unclear. Germline-derived CDR1 and CDR2 are SNHLY and FYNNEI. Trimming stripped 3 bases from V and 6 bases from J, with 8 bases between. The CDR3 length is 12 residues. The CDR3 coding sequence is TGTGCCAGCAGTGAGGATGGGGCTGAAGCTTTCTTT. Residues: CASSEDGAEAFF.

V gene TRBV28 combines with J gene TRBJ1-2; D is unclear. The CDR3 covers 14 residues. Germline CDR1 MDHEN, CDR2 SYDVKM. Trimming removed 3 bases from V and 4 bases from J, with 12 bases in between. CDR3 bases: TGTGCCAGCAGTTTTCCCACGGAACTCTATGGCTACACCTTC. The encoded protein is CASSFPTELYGYTF.

V gene TRBV6-5 combines with J gene TRBJ1-1; TRBD1 aligns across 7 bases. The trim removed 6 bases at V and 4 bases at J, leaving 11 bases unmatched. Germline assignment: CDR1 MNHEY and CDR2 SVGAGI. The CDR3 loop spans 15 amino acids. CDR3 in amino acids: CASRHDRVSTTEAFF. CDR3 coding DNA: TGTGCCAGCAGACACGACAGGGTTTCGACCACTGAAGCTTTCTTT.

CDR3 loop: CASSRFDRNEKLFF. The CDR3 coding sequence is TGTGCCAGCAGCCGCTTTGACAGAAATGAAAAACTGTTTTTT. The rearrangement uses TRBV6-5 and TRBJ1-4; D may be TRBD1 (5 bases). This CDR3 comprises 14 residues. Germline lookup yields CDR1 MNHEY and CDR2 SVGAGI. Trimming left V 6 bases short and J 5 bases short, with 13 bases between.

The chain recombines TRBV5-6 with TRBJ2-5, with D hard to call. This CDR3 is built from 13 residues. The germline V gene encodes CDR1 SGHDT and CDR2 YYEEEE. V was clipped by 5 bases and J by 2 bases, with 10 bases between them. CDR3: CASRTYNQETQYF. The DNA of the CDR3 is TGTGCCAGCAGGACCTATAATCAAGAGACCCAGTACTTC.

The V gene is TRBV5-6, the J gene TRBJ2-1; TRBD1 is a possible D gene (5 bases). The length of the CDR3 is 15 residues. Trimming removed 2 bases at V and 0 bases at J, with 9 bases between. In germline, CDR1 is SGHDT, CDR2 YYEEEE. CDR3: CASSLYRSSYNEQFF. DNA for the CDR3: TGTGCCAGCAGCTTATACAGGAGCTCCTACAATGAGCAGTTCTTC.

The chain recombines TRBV28 with TRBJ1-6; D is unclear. The CDR3 is made up of 17 amino acids. From germline, CDR1 is MDHEN and CDR2 SYDVKM. V gave up 9 bases and J gave up 7 bases, with 25 bases separating them. In DNA, the CDR3 is TGTGCCAGTACGAAGTCCCGCATACCACAGCCGAATTCACCCCTCCACTTT. Its translation: CASTKSRIPQPNSPLHF.

This clone occurred once. The chain couples TRBV25-1 to TRBJ1-4; 11 bases map to TRBD1. The CDR3 extends over 15 amino acids. From germline, CDR1 is MGHDK and CDR2 SYGVNS. V was pared by 6 bases and J by 8 bases, with 8 bases of the junction left unmatched. CDR3 nucleotide sequence: TGTGCCAGCAGCCCAGGACAGGGGGCAAGGGAAAAACTGTTTTTT. Translation gives CASSPGQGAREKLFF.

The J gene is TRBJ2-3, the V gene TRBV5-4; the match to TRBD2 covers 12 bases. V shed 7 bases, J shed 4 bases, and the junction held 10 bases outside the gene matches. CDR1 SGHNT and CDR2 YYREEE come from the germline V gene (reference sequence). The length of the CDR3 is 16 residues. Written as DNA, the CDR3 is TGTGCCAGCTCATATGGACTAGCGGGGTTGTCAGATACGCAGTATTTT. This codes for CASSYGLAGLSDTQYF.

The chain carries TRBV7-9 and TRBJ2-5, with 12 bases lining up with TRBD2. Per the germline V gene, CDR1 is SEHNR and CDR2 is FQNEAQ (reference sequence). The trim removed 1 base at V and 3 bases at J, leaving 6 bases unmatched. The CDR3 length is 17 residues. The CDR3 sequence: CASSLGASGGAEETQYF. Here the CDR3 DNA reads TGTGCCAGCAGCTTAGGGGCTAGCGGGGGGGCCGAAGAGACCCAGTACTTC.

The chain combines TRBV7-3 with TRBJ2-5, with D perhaps matching TRBD2 (7 bases). Trimming removed 7 bases at V and 2 bases at J, with 17 bases between. Germline CDR1 and CDR2: SGHTA and FQGTGA. The CDR3 is 15 amino acids. The CDR3 loop reads CASNLGGPDQETQYF. CDR3 coding DNA: TGTGCCAGCAACTTGGGGGGGCCCGATCAAGAGACCCAGTACTTC.

The chain joins TRBV7-9 to TRBJ1-2; D call uncertain. This CDR3 comprises 14 residues. Germline loops: CDR1 SEHNR, CDR2 FQNEAQ (reference sequence). V was cut by 1 base and J by 5 bases, with 11 bases left in between. CDR3 in amino acids: CASSLEVAVYGYTF. In nucleotides, the CDR3 is TGTGCCAGCAGCTTAGAGGTGGCAGTTTATGGCTACACCTTC. Drawing the rest from reference TRBV7-9 and TRBJ1-2, the complete variable domain is DTGVSQNPRHKITKRGQNVTFRCDPISEHNRLYWYRQTLGQGPEFLTYFQNEAQLEKSRLLSDRFSAERPKGSFSTLEIQRTEQGDSAMYLCASSLEVAVYGYTFGSGTRLTVV.

The rearrangement joins TRBV19 to TRBJ1-4; 7 positions match TRBD1. The CDR3 contains 15 residues. Germline V gene lookup returns CDR1 LNHDA and CDR2 SQIVND (reference sequence). Losses at the gene ends were 7 bases for V and 5 bases for J; bases not matched to a gene: 10. CDR3 sequence (DNA): TGTGCCAGTACCTCCCCCGGGGACAGAAATGAAAAACTGTTTTTT. Translating gives CASTSPGDRNEKLFF. Using reference TRBV19 and TRBJ1-4 for the parts outside the CDR3, the full variable domain is DGGITQSPKYLFRKEGQNVTLSCEQNLNHDAMYWYRQDPGQGLRLIYYSQIVNDFQKGDIAEGYSVSREKKESFPLTVTSAQKNPTAFYLCASTSPGDRNEKLFFGSGTQLSVL.